The 13 T cell receptor beta chains below all came from one sample that was sequenced in a study of T cells in localized non-small cell lung cancer. Libraries were prepared by immunoSEQ multiplex PCR; TCRdb keeps only in-frame clonotypes and omits some of them. The data show 53,000 or so clones, around 80% seen once. Material: peripheral blood mononuclear cells, obtained before any cancer treatment. The receptors stem from a man between 40 and 70 years old with stage III lung adenocarcinoma.

The chain carries TRBV7-9 and TRBJ2-2; D remains ambiguous. This CDR3 comprises 14 residues. Per the germline V gene, CDR1 is SEHNR and CDR2 is FQNEAQ (reference sequence). Deletions cut 5 bases from V and 2 bases from J, with 9 bases between. As DNA, the CDR3 is TGTGCCAGCAGCCCCAACGCCAACACCGGGGAGCTGTTTTTT. Amino acid sequence: CASSPNANTGELFF.

The chain combines TRBV4-3 with TRBJ2-1, with D perhaps TRBD1 or TRBD2 (5 bases each). This CDR3 region has 15 residues. Per germline, CDR1 LGHNA and CDR2 YSLEER. The V gene lost 1 base and the J gene lost 13 bases, with 20 bases spanning the gap. CDR3 protein: CASSQGDGHGGHQFF. Written as DNA, the CDR3 is TGCGCCAGCAGCCAAGGAGATGGACACGGAGGTCATCAGTTCTTC.

This clone turned up a few times. The chain couples TRBV14 to TRBJ2-7; the D is unclear. V shed 1 base and J shed 1 base, with 17 bases lying between them. Per the germline V gene, CDR1 is SGHDN and CDR2 is FVKESK. The CDR3 extends over 17 amino acids. Here the CDR3 DNA reads TGTGCCAGCAGCCAAGCGCAAGGGTTCACGGCGTCCTACGAGCAGTACTTC. Amino acids: CASSQAQGFTASYEQYF. The complete variable domain, with remaining parts taken from reference TRBV14 and TRBJ2-7, reads EAGVTQFPSHSVIEKGQTVTLRCDPISGHDNLYWYRRVMGKEIKFLLHFVKESKQDESGMPNNRFLAERTGGTYSTLKVQPAELEDSGVYFCASSQAQGFTASYEQYFGPGTRLTVT.

The chain combines TRBV29-1 with TRBJ1-2, with TRBD1 matching 7 bases. CDR1 SQVTM and CDR2 ANQGSEA come from the germline V gene. V shed 0 bases, J shed 5 bases, and the junction held 9 bases outside the gene matches. This CDR3 is built from 15 residues. CDR3: CSVEDWDSGPYGYTF. The CDR3 DNA reads as TGCAGCGTTGAAGACTGGGACAGCGGACCTTATGGCTACACCTTC.

The rearrangement links TRBV9 to TRBJ1-1; D remains unclear. V was trimmed by 4 bases and J by 8 bases, leaving 18 bases between them. This CDR3 contains 14 residues. CDR1 and CDR2 (germline): SGDLS, YYNGEE. This CDR3 reads CASSPVESGKEAFF. CDR3 sequence (DNA): TGTGCCAGCAGCCCAGTAGAAAGCGGTAAGGAAGCTTTCTTT.

The chain carries TRBV7-2 and TRBJ2-7; TRBD1 aligns across 7 bases. This CDR3 comprises 13 residues. The germline V gene encodes CDR1 SGHTA and CDR2 FQGNSA. Trimming took 5 bases from V and 3 from J; bases not matched to a gene: 4. The DNA for the CDR3 is TGTGCCAGCAGCGGGAACAGGGGCTACGAGCAGTACTTC. This translates into CASSGNRGYEQYF. The full variable domain, its missing parts supplied by reference TRBV7-2 and TRBJ2-7, is GAGVSQSPSNKVTEKGKDVELRCDPISGHTALYWYRQSLGQGLEFLIYFQGNSAPDKSGLPSDRFSAERTGGSVSTLTIQRTQQEDSAVYLCASSGNRGYEQYFGPGTRLTVT.

The chain uses TRBV7-2 and TRBJ1-3, with 7 nucleotides matching TRBD1. The CDR3 totals 14 residues. Germline loops: CDR1 SGHTA, CDR2 FQGNSA. V gave up 3 bases and J gave up 8 bases; unmatched junction bases: 7. In DNA, the CDR3 is TGTGCCAGCAGCTTCACAGACAGGGTAGACACCATATATTTT. This translates into CASSFTDRVDTIYF.

This chain uses TRBV6-4 with TRBJ2-3; 7 positions match TRBD1. Germline values: CDR1 MRHNA, CDR2 SNTAGT. CDR3 length: 16 residues. Germline trimming cut 7 bases from V and 3 bases from J; bases unmatched to any gene: 13. The CDR3 here is CASKYSRTGFTDTQYF. DNA of the CDR3: TGTGCCAGCAAGTACTCCCGGACAGGCTTTACAGATACGCAGTATTTT.

This sequence joins TRBV7-2 and TRBJ1-2; possibly TRBD1 for D (5 bases). The V end lost 2 bases, the J end lost 6 bases, and 16 bases lay between the germline ends. Per germline, CDR1 SGHTA and CDR2 FQGNSA. The CDR3 contains 15 residues. The CDR3 DNA reads TGTGCCAGCAGCTTAAACCCTCCCGGGGGGGATGGCTACACCTTC. Its translation is CASSLNPPGGDGYTF.

This rearrangement joins TRBV6-1 to TRBJ1-1, with 8 bases aligning to TRBD1. In germline, CDR1 is MNHNS, CDR2 SASEGT. CDR3 length: 13 amino acids. V shed 5 bases and J 3 bases; nucleotides not matched to a gene: 2. The CDR3 reads CASSLDRDTEAFF. The CDR3 DNA is TGTGCCAGCAGTCTGGACAGGGACACTGAAGCTTTCTTT.

The V and J genes are TRBV19 and TRBJ1-6, with D possibly being TRBD1 (5 bases). Germline loops: CDR1 LNHDA, CDR2 SQIVND (reference sequence). Trimming took 3 bases from V and 5 from J, leaving 11 bases between them. There are 15 residues in the CDR3. Here the CDR3 DNA reads TGTGCCAGTAGTATGCCCGAGGGGCATAATTCACCCCTCCACTTT. Protein product: CASSMPEGHNSPLHF.

The CDR3 sequence is CASSDITGAGEQFF. The CDR3 DNA reads TGTGCCAGCAGCGACATTACAGGGGCAGGTGAGCAGTTCTTC. V is TRBV9 and J is TRBJ2-1, with 7 bases identical to TRBD1. J lost 9 bases, V lost 3 bases, and 9 bases had no gene match. The CDR3 has 14 residues. Germline CDR1 SGDLS, CDR2 YYNGEE.

The V and J genes are TRBV18 and TRBJ2-1; 12 nucleotides line up with TRBD2. Germline CDR1 is KGHSH and CDR2 is LQKENI. The CDR3 is made up of 15 amino acids. V lost 4 bases and J lost 9; bases outside the gene matches: 7. CDR3 residues: CASSRPSGGGGEQFF. CDR3 in DNA: TGTGCCAGCTCACGACCTAGCGGGGGGGGCGGTGAGCAGTTCTTC.